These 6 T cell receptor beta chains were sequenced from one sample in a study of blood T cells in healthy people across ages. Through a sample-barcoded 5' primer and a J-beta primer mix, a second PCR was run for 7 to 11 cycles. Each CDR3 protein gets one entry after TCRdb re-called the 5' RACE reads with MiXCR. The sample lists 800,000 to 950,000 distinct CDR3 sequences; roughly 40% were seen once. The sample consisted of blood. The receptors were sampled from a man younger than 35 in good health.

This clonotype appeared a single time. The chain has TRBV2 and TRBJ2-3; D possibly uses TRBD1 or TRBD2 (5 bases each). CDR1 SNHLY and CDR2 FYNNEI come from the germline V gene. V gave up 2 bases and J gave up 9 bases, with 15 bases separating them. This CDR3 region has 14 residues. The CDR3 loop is CASSESGPRDTQYF. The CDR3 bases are TGTGCCAGCAGTGAAAGTGGTCCTAGGGACACGCAGTATTTT. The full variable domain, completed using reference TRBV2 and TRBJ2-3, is EPEVTQTPSHQVTQMGQEVILRCVPISNHLYFYWYRQILGQKVEFLVSFYNNEISEKSEIFDDQFSVERPDGSNFTLKIRSTKLEDSAMYFCASSESGPRDTQYFGPGTRLTVL.

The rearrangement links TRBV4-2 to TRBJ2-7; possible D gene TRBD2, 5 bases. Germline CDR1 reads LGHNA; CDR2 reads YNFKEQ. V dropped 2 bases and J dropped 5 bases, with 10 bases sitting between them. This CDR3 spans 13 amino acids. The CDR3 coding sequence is TGTGCCAGCAGCCAACCGGGATCCGACGAGCAGTACTTC. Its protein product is CASSQPGSDEQYF.

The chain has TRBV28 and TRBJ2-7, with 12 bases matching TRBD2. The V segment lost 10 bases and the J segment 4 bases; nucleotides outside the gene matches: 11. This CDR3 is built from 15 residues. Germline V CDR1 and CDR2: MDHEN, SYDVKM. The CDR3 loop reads CANSPLAGGTYEQYF. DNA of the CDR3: TGTGCCAACAGCCCTCTAGCGGGAGGGACTTACGAGCAGTACTTC. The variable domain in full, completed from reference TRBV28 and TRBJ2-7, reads DVKVTQSSRYLVKRTGEKVFLECVQDMDHENMFWYRQDPGLGLRLIYFSYDVKMKEKGDIPEGYSVSREKKERFSLILESASTNQTSMYLCANSPLAGGTYEQYFGPGTRLTVT.

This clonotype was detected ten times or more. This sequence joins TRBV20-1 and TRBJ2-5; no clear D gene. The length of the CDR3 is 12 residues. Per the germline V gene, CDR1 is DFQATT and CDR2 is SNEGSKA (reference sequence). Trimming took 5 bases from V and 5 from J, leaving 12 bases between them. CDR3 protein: CSAPDGAETQYF. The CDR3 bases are TGCAGTGCTCCGGACGGAGCGGAGACCCAGTACTTC.

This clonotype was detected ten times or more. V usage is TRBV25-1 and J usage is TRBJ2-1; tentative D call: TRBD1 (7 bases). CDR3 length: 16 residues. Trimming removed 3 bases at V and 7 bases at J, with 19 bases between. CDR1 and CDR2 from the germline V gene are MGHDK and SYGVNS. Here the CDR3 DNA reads TGTGCCAGCAGTGATAGGGACAGTCTGGCGGGGAATGAGCAGTTCTTC. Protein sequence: CASSDRDSLAGNEQFF.

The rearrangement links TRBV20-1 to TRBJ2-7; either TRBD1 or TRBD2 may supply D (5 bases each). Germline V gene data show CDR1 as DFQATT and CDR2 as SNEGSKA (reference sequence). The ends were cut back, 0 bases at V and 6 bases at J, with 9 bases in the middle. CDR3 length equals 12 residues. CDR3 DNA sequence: TGCAGTGCTAGAGATAAGAGGGGCGAGCAGTACTTC. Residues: CSARDKRGEQYF.